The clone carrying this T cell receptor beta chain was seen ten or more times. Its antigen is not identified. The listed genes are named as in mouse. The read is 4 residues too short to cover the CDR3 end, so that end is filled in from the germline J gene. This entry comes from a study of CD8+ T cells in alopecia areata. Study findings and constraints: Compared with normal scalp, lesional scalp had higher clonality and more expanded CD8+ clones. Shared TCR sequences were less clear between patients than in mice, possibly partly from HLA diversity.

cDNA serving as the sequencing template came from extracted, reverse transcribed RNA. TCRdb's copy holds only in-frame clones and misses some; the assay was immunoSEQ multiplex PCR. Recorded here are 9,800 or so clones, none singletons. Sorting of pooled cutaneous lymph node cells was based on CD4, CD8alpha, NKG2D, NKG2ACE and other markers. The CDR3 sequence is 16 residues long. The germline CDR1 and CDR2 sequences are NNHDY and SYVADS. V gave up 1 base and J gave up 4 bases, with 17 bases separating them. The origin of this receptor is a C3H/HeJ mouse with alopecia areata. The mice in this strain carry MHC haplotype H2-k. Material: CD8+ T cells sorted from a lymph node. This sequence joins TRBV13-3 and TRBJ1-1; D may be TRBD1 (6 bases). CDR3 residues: CASSDRQGKGLTEVFF. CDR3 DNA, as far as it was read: TGTGCCAGCAGTGATCGGCAGGGGAAAGGACTCACA.